This TCR beta chain was recovered during a study of blood T cell repertoires in COVID-19. Study information: Spain, Italy and the United States supplied samples that represented acute and convalescent COVID-19. Nucleic acid was either cDNA or gDNA, and it came from T cells, B-cell-depleted T cells, or PBMCs.

V dropped 10 bases and J dropped 7; count of bases not matched to a gene: 12. The CDR3 covers 14 residues. From germline, CDR1 is SGHVS and CDR2 FQNEAQ. In the source study's methods: The authors estimated nucleated cell counts from reference gene primer amplification. Clones were read by immunoSEQ multiplex PCR, and TCRdb kept only the in-frame ones, dropping some. Clonal size and the V and J genes are those of that table, whereas D and trimming came from the DNA. The sample records tens of thousands of clones, about 80% being singletons. The sequenced material came from peripheral blood. This TCR was sampled from a human donor in a cohort sampled during active COVID-19. This chain connects TRBV7-8 to TRBJ2-3, with 9 bases identical to TRBD2. CDR3 DNA sequence: TGTGCCACCGCCGCGGGAGGGGGCGCCCATACGCAGTATTTT. This sequence encodes CATAAGGGAHTQYF.